This T cell receptor (beta chain) was profiled in a study of tumor-infiltrating lymphocytes in primary liver carcinoma. As for this clonotype: The antigen remains undetermined.

From roughly 0.5 ug total RNA, TCR beta cDNA was generated with a primer in the constant region. TCR beta libraries came from three nested multiplex PCR rounds using slightly modified ARM-PCR. TCRdb recomputed calls from the multiplex PCR reads with MiXCR, one row per CDR3 protein. Among about 74,000 distinct CDR3 sequences listed, roughly three quarters were seen once. Findings and limits, study-wide: A small share of top clones, only about 7.5-24%, was found in all five tumor regions.

Co-extraction of both nucleic acids (RNA and DNA) used about 18-31 mg of unsorted bulk tissue. The sample taken for sequencing was liver tumor tissue from sampling region 4. The sample's subset: tumor region T4, right-lateral pole. The TCR comes from a middle-aged man with primary liver carcinoma and hepatitis B virus infection.

CDR3 protein: CVSSLQDNTDTQYF. For the CDR3, the DNA is TGTGTTAGCAGTTTACAGGACAACACAGATACGCAGTATTTT. V and J are TRBV12-3 or TRBV12-4 and TRBJ2-3; perhaps TRBD1 as D (5 bases). CDR3 length: 14 amino acids.